This T cell receptor (beta chain) was sequenced in a study of T cell responses to AZD1222 COVID-19 vaccine. Study-wide results and limits: In the spike-specific TCR repertoire, nearly half reportedly target unmutated variant regions. The CD4 TCRs associated with vaccination extended across spike and predominated at 160-218 and 743-854. When two AZD1222 doses had been given, Spike-specific TCR breadth and depth rose.

TCRdb's copy holds only in-frame clones and misses some; the assay was immunoSEQ multiplex PCR. The sample consists of about 150,000 clones, 86% of them appearing once. This clone has a single count. The antigen is unknown. Germline values: CDR1 MNHEY, CDR2 SVGAGI. CDR3 size: 14 residues. The ends were cut back, 6 bases at V and 3 bases at J, with 12 bases in the middle. This receptor was identified in an adult in good health. Sequencing was performed on peripheral blood, taken on day 0 of MenACWY control vaccination. This chain connects TRBV6-5 to TRBJ1-5; D possibly corresponds to TRBD1 (5 bases). The CDR3 coding sequence is TGTGCCAGCAGCCTACAGGAAATCAATCAGCCCCAGCATTTT. Amino acids: CASSLQEINQPQHF.